This section outlines one T cell receptor (beta chain) sequence together with its context. Use of 60 Vbeta and 13 Jbeta primers characterized the PCR. Repertoires were generated with immunoSEQ multiplex PCR, while TCRdb's copy carries only in-frame clones and drops some. The data contain 85,000 to 130,000 clones, roughly 82% of them singletons. The record originates from a study of cytomegalovirus exposure and HLA in healthy donors. V lost 0 bases to trimming and J lost 1 base, with 15 bases between them. The CDR3 loop spans 17 amino acids. The germline CDR1 and CDR2 sequences are LGHNA and YSLEER. The gene calls are TRBV4-3 and TRBJ1-2; D not certain. Sequencing was performed on PBMCs. The sequence was obtained from a woman aged 18-29 years in good health and CMV-seronegative. Written as DNA, the CDR3 is TGCGCCAGCAGCCAAGATCTTTTTTTGGCGGTTAACTATGGCTACACCTTC. This encodes CASSQDLFLAVNYGYTF.